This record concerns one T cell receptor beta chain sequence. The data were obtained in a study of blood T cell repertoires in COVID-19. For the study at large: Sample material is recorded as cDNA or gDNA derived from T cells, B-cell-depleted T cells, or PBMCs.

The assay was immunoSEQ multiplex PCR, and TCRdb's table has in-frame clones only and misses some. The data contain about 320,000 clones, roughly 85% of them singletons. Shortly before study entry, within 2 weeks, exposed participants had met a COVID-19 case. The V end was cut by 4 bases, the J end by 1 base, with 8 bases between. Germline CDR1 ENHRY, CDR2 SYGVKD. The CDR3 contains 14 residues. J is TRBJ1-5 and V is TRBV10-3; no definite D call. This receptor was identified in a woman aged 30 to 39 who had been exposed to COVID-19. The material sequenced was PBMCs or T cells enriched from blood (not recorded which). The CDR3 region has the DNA TGTGCCATCAGTGGGGAGGACAGCAATCAGCCCCAGCATTTT. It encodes CAISGEDSNQPQHF.